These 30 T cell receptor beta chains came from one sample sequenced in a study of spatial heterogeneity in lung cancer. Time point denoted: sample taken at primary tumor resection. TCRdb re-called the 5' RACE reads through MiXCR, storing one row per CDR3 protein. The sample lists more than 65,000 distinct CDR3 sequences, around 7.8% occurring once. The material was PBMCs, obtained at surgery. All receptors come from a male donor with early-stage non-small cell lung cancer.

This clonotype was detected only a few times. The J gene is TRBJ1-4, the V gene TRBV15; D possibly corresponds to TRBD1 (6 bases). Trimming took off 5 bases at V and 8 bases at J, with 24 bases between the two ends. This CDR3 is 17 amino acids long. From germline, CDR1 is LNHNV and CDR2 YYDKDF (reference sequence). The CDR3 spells CATSPAISGTPSEKLFF. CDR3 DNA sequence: TGTGCCACCAGCCCAGCCATCAGTGGGACACCGTCGGAAAAACTGTTTTTT.

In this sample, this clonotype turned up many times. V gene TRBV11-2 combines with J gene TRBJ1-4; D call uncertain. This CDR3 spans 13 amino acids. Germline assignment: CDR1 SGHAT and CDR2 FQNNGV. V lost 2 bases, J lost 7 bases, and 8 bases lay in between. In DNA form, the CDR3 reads TGTGCCAGCAGCTTAAGTGATCGTGAAAAACTGTTTTTT. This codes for CASSLSDREKLFF.

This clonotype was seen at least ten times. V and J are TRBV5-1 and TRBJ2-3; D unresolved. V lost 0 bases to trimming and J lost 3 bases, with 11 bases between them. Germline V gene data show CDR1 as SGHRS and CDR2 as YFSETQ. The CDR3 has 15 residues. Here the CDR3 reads CASSLGLQMTDTQYF. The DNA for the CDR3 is TGCGCCAGCAGCTTGGGATTACAGATGACAGATACGCAGTATTTT.

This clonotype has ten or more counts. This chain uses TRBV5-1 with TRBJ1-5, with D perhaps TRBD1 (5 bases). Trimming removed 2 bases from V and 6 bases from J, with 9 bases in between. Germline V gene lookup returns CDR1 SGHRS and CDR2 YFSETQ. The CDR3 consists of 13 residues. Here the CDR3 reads CASSFQGGQPQHF. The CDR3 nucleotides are TGCGCCAGCAGCTTCCAGGGAGGTCAGCCCCAGCATTTT.

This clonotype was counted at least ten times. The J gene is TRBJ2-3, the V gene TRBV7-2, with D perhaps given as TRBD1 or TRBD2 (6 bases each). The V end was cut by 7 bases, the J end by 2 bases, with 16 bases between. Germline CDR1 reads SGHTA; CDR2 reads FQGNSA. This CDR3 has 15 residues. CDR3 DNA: TGTGCCAGCAAATCAGACGCGGGACACACAGATACGCAGTATTTT. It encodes CASKSDAGHTDTQYF.

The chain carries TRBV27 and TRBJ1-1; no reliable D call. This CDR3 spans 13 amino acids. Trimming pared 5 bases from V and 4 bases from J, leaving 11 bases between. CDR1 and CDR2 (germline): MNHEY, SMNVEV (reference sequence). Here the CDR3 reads CASSLRRPTEAFF. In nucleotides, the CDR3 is TGTGCCAGCAGTCTCCGGAGGCCCACTGAAGCTTTCTTT.

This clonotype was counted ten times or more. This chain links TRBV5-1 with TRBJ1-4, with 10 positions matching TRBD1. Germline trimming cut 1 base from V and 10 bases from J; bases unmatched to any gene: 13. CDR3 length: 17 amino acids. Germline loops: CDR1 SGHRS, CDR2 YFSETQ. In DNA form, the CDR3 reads TGCGCCAGCAGCTTGCTCCTAGGCGGGACAGGGGACCGAAAACTGTTTTTT. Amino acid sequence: CASSLLLGGTGDRKLFF.

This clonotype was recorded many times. CDR3 sequence reads: CASSGGLAASSYNEQFF. In DNA, the CDR3 is TGTGCCAGCAGTGGAGGACTAGCGGCCAGCTCCTACAATGAGCAGTTCTTC. The genes are TRBV2 and TRBJ2-1, with 10 bases identical to TRBD2. Germline CDR1 reads SNHLY; CDR2 reads FYNNEI. This CDR3 spans 17 amino acids. The V gene end was trimmed by 4 bases and the J gene end by 0 bases; junction bases not matched to a gene: 6.

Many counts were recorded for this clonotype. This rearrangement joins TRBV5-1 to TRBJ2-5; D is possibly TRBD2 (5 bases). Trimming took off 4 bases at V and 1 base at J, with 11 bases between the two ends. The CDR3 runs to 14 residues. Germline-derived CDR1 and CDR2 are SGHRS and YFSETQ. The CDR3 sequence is CASSLQRPQETQYF. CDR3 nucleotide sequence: TGCGCCAGCAGCCTACAGCGGCCCCAAGAGACCCAGTACTTC.

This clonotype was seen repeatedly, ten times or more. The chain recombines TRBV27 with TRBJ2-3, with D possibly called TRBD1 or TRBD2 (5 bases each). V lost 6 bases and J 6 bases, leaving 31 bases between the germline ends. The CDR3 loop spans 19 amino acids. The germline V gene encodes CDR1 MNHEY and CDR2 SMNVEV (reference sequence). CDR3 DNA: TGTGCCAGCAGCCCGTTTCGGTCCCGGGACGGGTTACCGTTGGATACGCAGTATTTT. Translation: CASSPFRSRDGLPLDTQYF.

CDR3 in DNA: TGTGCCAGCAGCTCTTGGGCCACCCGGGGAGAGACCCAGTACTTC. Translated, it gives CASSSWATRGETQYF. The rearrangement joins TRBV7-9 to TRBJ2-5; TRBD2 is a possible D gene (5 bases). Deletions cut 4 bases from V and 4 bases from J, with 16 bases between. From germline, CDR1 is SEHNR and CDR2 FQNEAQ (reference sequence). CDR3 length: 15 residues.

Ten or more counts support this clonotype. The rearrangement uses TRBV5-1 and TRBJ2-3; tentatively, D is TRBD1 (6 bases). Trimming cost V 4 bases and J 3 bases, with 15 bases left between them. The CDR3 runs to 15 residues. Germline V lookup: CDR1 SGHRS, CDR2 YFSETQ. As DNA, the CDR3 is TGCGCCAGCAGCACTTCAGGGGCTGAGACAGATACGCAGTATTTT. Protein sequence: CASSTSGAETDTQYF.

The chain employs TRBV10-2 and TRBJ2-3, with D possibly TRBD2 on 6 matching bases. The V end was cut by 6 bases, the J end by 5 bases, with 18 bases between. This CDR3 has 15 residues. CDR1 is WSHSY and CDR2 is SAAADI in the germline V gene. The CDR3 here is CASRPGTLVQDTQYF. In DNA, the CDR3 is TGCGCCAGCAGGCCCGGGACTCTCGTTCAAGATACGCAGTATTTT.

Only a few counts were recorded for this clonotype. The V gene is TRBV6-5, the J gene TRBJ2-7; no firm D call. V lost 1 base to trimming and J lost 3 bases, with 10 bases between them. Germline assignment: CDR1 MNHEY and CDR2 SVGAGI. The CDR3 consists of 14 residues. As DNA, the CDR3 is TGTGCCAGCAGTTACTTCGCGACAAACTACGAGCAGTACTTC. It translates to CASSYFATNYEQYF.

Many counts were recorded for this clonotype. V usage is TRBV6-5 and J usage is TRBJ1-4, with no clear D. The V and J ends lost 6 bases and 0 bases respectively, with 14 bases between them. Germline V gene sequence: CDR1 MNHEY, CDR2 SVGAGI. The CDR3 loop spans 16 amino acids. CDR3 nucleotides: TGTGCCAGCAGCAGAGGCAGTAAATCAACTAATGAAAAACTGTTTTTT. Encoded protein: CASSRGSKSTNEKLFF.

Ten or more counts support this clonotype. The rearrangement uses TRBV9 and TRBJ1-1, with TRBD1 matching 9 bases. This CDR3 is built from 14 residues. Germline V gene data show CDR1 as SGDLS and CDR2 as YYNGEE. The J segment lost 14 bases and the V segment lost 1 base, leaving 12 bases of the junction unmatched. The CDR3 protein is CASSVTGGPAELFF. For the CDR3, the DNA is TGTGCCAGCAGCGTAACAGGGGGCCCGGCGGAGTTATTCTTT.

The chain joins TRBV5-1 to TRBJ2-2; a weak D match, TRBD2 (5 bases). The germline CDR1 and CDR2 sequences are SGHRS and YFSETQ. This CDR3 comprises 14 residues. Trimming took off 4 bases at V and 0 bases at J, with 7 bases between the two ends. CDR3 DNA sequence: TGCGCCAGCAGCCAGCGGTCGAACACCGGGGAGCTGTTTTTT. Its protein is CASSQRSNTGELFF.

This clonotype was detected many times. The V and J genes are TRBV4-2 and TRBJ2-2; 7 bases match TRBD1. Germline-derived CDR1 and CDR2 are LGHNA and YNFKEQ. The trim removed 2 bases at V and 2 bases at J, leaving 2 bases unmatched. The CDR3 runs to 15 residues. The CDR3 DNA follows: TGTGCCAGCAGCCAAAGGGACAGAAACACCGGGGAGCTGTTTTTT. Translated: CASSQRDRNTGELFF.

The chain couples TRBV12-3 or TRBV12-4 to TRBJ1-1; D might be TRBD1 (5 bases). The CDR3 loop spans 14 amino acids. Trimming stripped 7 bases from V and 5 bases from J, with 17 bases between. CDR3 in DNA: TGTGCCAGCACCTTCGGGGGGGGAGAAACTGAAGCTTTCTTT. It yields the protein CASTFGGGETEAFF.

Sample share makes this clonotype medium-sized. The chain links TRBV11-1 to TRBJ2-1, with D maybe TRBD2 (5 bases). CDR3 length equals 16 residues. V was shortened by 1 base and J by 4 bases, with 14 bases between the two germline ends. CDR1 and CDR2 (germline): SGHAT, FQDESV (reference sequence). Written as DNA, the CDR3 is TGTGCCAGCAGCTTAGTTGGGGAGCGCGGATACAATGAGCAGTTCTTC. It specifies CASSLVGERGYNEQFF.

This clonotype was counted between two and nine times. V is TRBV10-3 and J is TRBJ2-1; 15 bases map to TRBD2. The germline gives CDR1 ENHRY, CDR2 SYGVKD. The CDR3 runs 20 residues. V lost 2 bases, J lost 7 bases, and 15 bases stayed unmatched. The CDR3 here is CAISEKLDIGTSGRRNEQFF. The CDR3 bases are TGTGCCATCAGTGAGAAACTTGACATAGGGACTAGCGGGAGGAGGAATGAGCAGTTCTTC.

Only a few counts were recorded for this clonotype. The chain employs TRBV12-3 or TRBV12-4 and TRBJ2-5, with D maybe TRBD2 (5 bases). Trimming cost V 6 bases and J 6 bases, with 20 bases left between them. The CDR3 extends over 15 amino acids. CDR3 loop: CASSSSTRYFQTQYF. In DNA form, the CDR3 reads TGTGCCAGCAGCTCCTCAACTAGATATTTCCAGACCCAGTACTTC.

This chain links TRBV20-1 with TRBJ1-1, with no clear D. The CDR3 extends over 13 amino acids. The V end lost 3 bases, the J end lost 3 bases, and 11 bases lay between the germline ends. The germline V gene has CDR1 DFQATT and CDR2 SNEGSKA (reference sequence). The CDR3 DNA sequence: TGCAGTGCTAGGTCACCGGAGGACACTGAAGCTTTCTTT. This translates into CSARSPEDTEAFF.

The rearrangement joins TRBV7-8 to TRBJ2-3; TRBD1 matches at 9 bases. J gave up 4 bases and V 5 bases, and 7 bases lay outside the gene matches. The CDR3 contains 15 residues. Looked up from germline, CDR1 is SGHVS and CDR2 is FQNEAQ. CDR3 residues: CASSIRTGESDTQYF. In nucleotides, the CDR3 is TGTGCCAGCAGCATCCGGACAGGGGAGTCAGATACGCAGTATTTT. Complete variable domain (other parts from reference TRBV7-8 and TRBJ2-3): GAGVSQSPRYKVAKRGQDVALRCDPISGHVSLFWYQQALGQGPEFLTYFQNEAQLDKSGLPSDRFFAERPEGSVSTLKIQRTQQEDSAVYLCASSIRTGESDTQYFGPGTRLTVL.

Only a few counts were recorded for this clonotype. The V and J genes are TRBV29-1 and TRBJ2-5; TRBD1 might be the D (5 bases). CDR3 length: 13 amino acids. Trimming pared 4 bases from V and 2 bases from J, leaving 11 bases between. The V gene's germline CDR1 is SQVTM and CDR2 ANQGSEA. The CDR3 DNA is TGCAGCGTTGGGCAGGGTGGGCAAGAGACCCAGTACTTC. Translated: CSVGQGGQETQYF. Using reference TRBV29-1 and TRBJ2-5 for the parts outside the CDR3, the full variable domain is SAVISQKPSRDICQRGTSLTIQCQVDSQVTMMFWYRQQPGQSLTLIATANQGSEATYESGFVIDKFPISRPNLTFSTLTVSNMSPEDSSIYLCSVGQGGQETQYFGPGTRLLVL.

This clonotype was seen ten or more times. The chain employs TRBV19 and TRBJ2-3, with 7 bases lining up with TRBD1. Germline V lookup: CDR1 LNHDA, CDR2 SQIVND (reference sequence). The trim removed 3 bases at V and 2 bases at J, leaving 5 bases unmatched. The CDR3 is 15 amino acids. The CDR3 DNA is TGTGCCAGTAGTATGACAGGGCCTTACACAGATACGCAGTATTTT. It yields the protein CASSMTGPYTDTQYF.

The CDR3 reads CASSPFSGTLGEQFF. The CDR3 nucleotides read TGTGCCAGCAGCCCTTTTAGCGGGACCCTTGGGGAGCAGTTCTTC. The V call is TRBV7-2, the J call TRBJ2-1; 8 bases match TRBD2. V was clipped by 5 bases and J by 10 bases; unmatched bases: 13. CDR3 size: 15 residues. Germline assignment: CDR1 SGHTA and CDR2 FQGNSA.

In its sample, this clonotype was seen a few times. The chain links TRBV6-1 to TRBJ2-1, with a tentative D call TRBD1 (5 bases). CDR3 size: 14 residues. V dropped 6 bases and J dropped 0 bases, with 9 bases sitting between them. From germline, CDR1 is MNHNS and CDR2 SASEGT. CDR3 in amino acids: CASSHRSSYNEQFF. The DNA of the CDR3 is TGTGCCAGCAGCCACAGGAGCTCCTACAATGAGCAGTTCTTC.

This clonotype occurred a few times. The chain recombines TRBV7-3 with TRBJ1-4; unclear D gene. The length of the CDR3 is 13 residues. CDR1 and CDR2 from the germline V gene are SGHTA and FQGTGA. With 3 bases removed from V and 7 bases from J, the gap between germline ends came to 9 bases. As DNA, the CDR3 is TGTGCCAGCAGCTTCCGGCCCGGTGAAAAACTGTTTTTT. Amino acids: CASSFRPGEKLFF.

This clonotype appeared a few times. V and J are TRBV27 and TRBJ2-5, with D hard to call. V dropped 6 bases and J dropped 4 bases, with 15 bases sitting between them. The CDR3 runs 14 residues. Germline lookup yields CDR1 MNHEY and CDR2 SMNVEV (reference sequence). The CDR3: CASSPQFRGETQYF. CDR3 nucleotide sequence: TGTGCCAGCAGCCCACAGTTCAGAGGAGAGACCCAGTACTTC.